These 17 T cell receptor beta chains came from one sample sequenced in a study of blood T cell repertoires in COVID-19. Libraries were prepared by immunoSEQ multiplex PCR; TCRdb keeps only in-frame clonotypes and omits some of them. The sample lists roughly 150,000 clones, under 90% occurring once. What was sequenced was peripheral blood. The source of these receptors is a woman aged 80 or over with active or convalescent COVID-19.

The CDR3 DNA follows: TGTGCCAGCACCTTCGGACAGGCTAATGAAAAACTGTTTTTT. Translated: CASTFGQANEKLFF. The chain is built from TRBV6-5 and TRBJ1-4, with 7 bases fitting TRBD1. CDR1 is MNHEY, CDR2 SVGAGI, per germline. V gave up 7 bases and J gave up 3 bases; unmatched junction bases: 5. This CDR3 has 14 residues.

This rearrangement joins TRBV6-5 to TRBJ1-2; 8 bases are a match to TRBD1. The CDR3 spans 13 residues. Losses at the gene ends were 4 bases for V and 7 bases for J; bases not matched to a gene: 5. CDR1 and CDR2 (germline): MNHEY, SVGAGI. The CDR3, as DNA: TGTGCCAGCAGTTTTCAGGGGGCCGGTGGCTACACCTTC. Translated, it gives CASSFQGAGGYTF.

This clone came up many times. The genes are TRBV28 and TRBJ2-4; D perhaps matches TRBD1 (6 bases). This CDR3 contains 13 residues. Trimming stripped 6 bases from V and 11 bases from J, with 17 bases between. Germline CDR1 is MDHEN and CDR2 is SYDVKM. For the CDR3, the DNA is TGTGCCAGCAGCCCCGGGGCAGGGGCGGTTCAGTACTTC. It is translated as CASSPGAGAVQYF.

This chain links TRBV2 with TRBJ2-3, with 7 nucleotides matching TRBD2. The CDR3 is made up of 14 amino acids. The germline gives CDR1 SNHLY, CDR2 FYNNEI. V shed 2 bases, J shed 5 bases, and the junction held 4 bases outside the gene matches. CDR3: CASSERGRGDTQYF. CDR3 sequence (DNA): TGTGCCAGCAGTGAACGCGGGAGAGGAGATACGCAGTATTTT.

This chain uses TRBV5-8 with TRBJ1-1; D gene uncertain. Trimming cost V 4 bases and J 3 bases, with 13 bases left between them. Per the germline V gene, CDR1 is SGHTS and CDR2 is YDEGEE. The CDR3 runs to 14 residues. CDR3 sequence (DNA): TGTGCCAGCAGCCCTCCGGGGTTTCACACTGAAGCTTTCTTT. It encodes CASSPPGFHTEAFF.

The CDR3 region has the DNA TGCGCCAGCAGCTTGGGATTGTGGCAGGAAGACTACGAGCAGTACTTC. It yields the protein CASSLGLWQEDYEQYF. V usage is TRBV5-1 and J usage is TRBJ2-7; unclear D gene. Trimming removed 0 bases from V and 3 bases from J, with 16 bases in between. The CDR3 is 16 residues long. Germline CDR1 reads SGHRS; CDR2 reads YFSETQ.

V usage is TRBV6-1 and J usage is TRBJ1-2; the D gene is possibly TRBD1 (6 bases). Germline V gives CDR1 MNHNS, CDR2 SASEGT. Trimming cost V 3 bases and J 4 bases, with 9 bases left between them. There are 13 residues in the CDR3. Here the CDR3 DNA reads TGTGCCAGCAGTGAGGGGGGGCTCTATGGCTACACCTTC. This sequence encodes CASSEGGLYGYTF.

The chain has TRBV4-1 and TRBJ2-1; a weak D match, TRBD2 (5 bases). CDR3 length: 16 amino acids. The germline V gene has CDR1 MGHRA and CDR2 YSYEKL. V lost 0 bases to trimming and J lost 3 bases, with 12 bases between them. The CDR3 region has the DNA TGCGCCAGCAGCCAAGATCGAGAACTAGTCTACAATGAGCAGTTCTTC. Translating it yields CASSQDRELVYNEQFF.

This chain links TRBV2 with TRBJ2-7; TRBD2 aligns across 8 bases. V lost 7 bases to trimming and J lost 2 bases; unmatched junction nucleotides: 4. Germline CDR1 and CDR2: SNHLY and FYNNEI. There are 13 residues in the CDR3. CDR3 region: CASKGGLAYEQYF. DNA of the CDR3: TGTGCCAGCAAAGGGGGACTAGCCTACGAGCAGTACTTC.

Here the CDR3 reads CASSLEGQGEGQPQHF. In DNA form, the CDR3 reads TGTGCCAGCAGCTTGGAGGGACAGGGGGAGGGTCAGCCCCAGCATTTT. The chain employs TRBV5-5 and TRBJ1-5; 11 bases align to TRBD1. The CDR3 consists of 16 residues. Germline V gene data show CDR1 as SGHKS and CDR2 as YYEKEE (reference sequence). Trimming removed 0 bases from V and 6 bases from J; junction bases left unmatched: 5.

This rearrangement joins TRBV9 to TRBJ2-7; TRBD1 matches 7 bases. Germline loops: CDR1 SGDLS, CDR2 YYNGEE. After removal of 4 bases from V and 0 bases from J, the junction contained 7 bases not matched to a gene. The CDR3 is 15 amino acids. CDR3 DNA: TGTGCCAGCAGCCCACAGGGGCTACCCTCCTACGAGCAGTACTTC. Protein: CASSPQGLPSYEQYF.

The genes are TRBV2 and TRBJ2-1; 11 bases are a match to TRBD2. Germline trimming cut 6 bases from V and 2 bases from J; bases unmatched to any gene: 6. The CDR3 loop spans 16 amino acids. Looked up from germline, CDR1 is SNHLY and CDR2 is FYNNEI. The CDR3 DNA is TGTGCCAGCAGACCCGGGACTAGCGGTCCCTACAATGAGCAGTTCTTC. Translated, it gives CASRPGTSGPYNEQFF.

V gene TRBV6-1 combines with J gene TRBJ2-5, with 9 positions matching TRBD2. CDR3 length: 16 amino acids. In germline, CDR1 is MNHNS, CDR2 SASEGT. Unmatched junction bases numbered 9, after V lost 2 bases and J lost 5 bases. CDR3 nucleotides: TGTGCCAGCAGTGAAATGGCGGGAGGGCCGGGGGAGACCCAGTACTTC. Translating gives CASSEMAGGPGETQYF.

The CDR3 is CSASKELLLSTDTQYF. CDR3 nucleotides: TGCAGTGCTAGTAAAGAACTATTACTTAGCACAGATACGCAGTATTTT. This chain connects TRBV20-1 to TRBJ2-3; D not certain. The CDR3 has 16 amino acids. CDR1 and CDR2 from the germline V gene are DFQATT and SNEGSKA (reference sequence). Trimming removed 3 bases from V and 0 bases from J, with 16 bases in between.

V gene TRBV7-3 combines with J gene TRBJ2-1; perhaps TRBD1 as D (6 bases). CDR1 and CDR2 (germline): SGHTA, FQGTGA. This CDR3 contains 15 residues. Trimming pared 2 bases from V and 1 base from J, leaving 9 bases between. Here the CDR3 reads CASSLQGQSYNEQFF. For the CDR3, the DNA is TGTGCCAGCAGCTTACAGGGGCAGTCCTACAATGAGCAGTTCTTC.

The CDR3 coding sequence is TGTGCCAGCAGCCCCCCCCCTACTAATGAAAAACTGTTTTTT. Its translation is CASSPPPTNEKLFF. The V call is TRBV7-9, the J call TRBJ1-4; the D is unclear. The V and J ends lost 5 bases and 2 bases respectively, with 9 bases between them. CDR3 length: 14 amino acids. Germline CDR1 reads SEHNR; CDR2 reads FQNEAQ (reference sequence).

This clone was detected only once. V is TRBV5-4 and J is TRBJ1-2; 8 positions match TRBD1. Trimming at V came to 3 bases and at J to 8 bases, leaving 15 bases not matched to a gene. Germline V gives CDR1 SGHNT, CDR2 YYREEE (reference sequence). The CDR3 consists of 16 residues. The DNA for the CDR3 is TGTGCCAGCAGCTCTCCCAAGACAGGGGAAAGTGGGGGCTACACCTTC. As protein: CASSSPKTGESGGYTF.